A selection of T cell receptor beta chains follows, all from one sample in a study of blood T cells in healthy people across ages. TCRdb itself ran the 5' RACE reads through MiXCR, one entry per CDR3 protein. The sample includes fewer than 1.5 million distinct CDR3 sequences, roughly 45% of them seen just once. The specimen sequenced was blood. The source of these receptors is a woman younger than 35 in good health. The CDR3 runs from the conserved cysteine through the conserved F or W. D genes are given only for firm matches. Clone size is not always given. Where it is, it says once, few, many or a class for expanded clones.

>.|TRBJ2-1|TRBV7-2|.
TGTGCCAGCAGCCCGCCGACTAGTACGTACAATGAGCAGTTCTTC
CASSPPTSTYNEQFF
>.|TRBJ1-6|TRBV28|.
TGTGCCGGGAATACAGGGACCGTGTTTTCACCCCTCCACTTT
CAGNTGTVFSPLHF
>.|TRBJ2-1|TRBV3-1|TRBD1
TGTGCCAGCAGCGGACAGGGGCCCTCCTACAATGAGCAGTTCTTC
CASSGQGPSYNEQFF
>.|TRBJ2-7|TRBV28|TRBD1
TGTGCCAGCAGTATACCACAGGGGATAGGCCACGAGCAGTACTTC
CASSIPQGIGHEQYF
>.|TRBJ1-4|TRBV2|.
TGTGCCAGCAGTATACAGGGCCCTAATGAAAAACTGTTTTTT
CASSIQGPNEKLFF
>.|TRBJ2-1|TRBV5-1|.
TGCGCCAGCAGCTTGGCTGAGGCCTACAATGAGCAGTTCTTC
CASSLAEAYNEQFF
>once|TRBJ2-7|TRBV5-1|TRBD1
TGCGCCAGCAGCCCGACAGGGCAAGGGCCCTACGAGCAGTACTTC
CASSPTGQGPYEQYF
>.|TRBJ2-1|TRBV7-9|TRBD1
TGTGCCAGCAGCCCCAAGACAGGGGACCCCTACAATGAGCAGTTCTTC
CASSPKTGDPYNEQFF
>.|TRBJ2-3|TRBV14|TRBD2
TGTGCCAGCAGCTCCCTTGGGCAGCGGGAAGCCACAGATACGCAGTATTTT
CASSSLGQREATDTQYF
>.|TRBJ2-3|TRBV27|.
TGTGCCAGCAGTTTATCCGCGGGACTCTACACAGATACGCAGTATTTT
CASSLSAGLYTDTQYF
>few|TRBJ2-7|TRBV6-1|.
TGTGCCAGCAGTGGAGTGGCAGGGGTCGAGCAGTACTTC
CASSGVAGVEQYF
>.|TRBJ2-5|TRBV3-1|TRBD2
TGTGCCAGCAGCCAAAGCGGGGGCGATGAGACCCAGTACTTC
CASSQSGGDETQYF
>.|TRBJ2-1|TRBV20-1|TRBD2
TGCAGTGCCCCGGATCCTAGCGGATTTGGCGGTGAGCAGTTCTTC
CSAPDPSGFGGEQFF
>few|TRBJ2-4|TRBV15|.
TGTGCCACCAGCAGAGTTGCACATGGAAACATTCAGTACTTC
CATSRVAHGNIQYF
>few|TRBJ1-2|TRBV4-1|.
TGCGCCAGCAGCCAAGATAGGGGGGTCCGTGGCTACACCTTC
CASSQDRGVRGYTF
>.|TRBJ2-5|TRBV20-1|.
TGCAGTGCTCCGATCATCCGGGGGCACCAAGAGACCCAGTACTTC
CSAPIIRGHQETQYF
>.|TRBJ2-3|TRBV29-1|.
TGCAGCGCCTCCGGGACACCTAGCACAGGTACGCAGTATTTT
CSASGTPSTGTQYF
>.|TRBJ1-2|TRBV2|TRBD1
TGTGCCAGCAGTACCGGGACAGGGTTCAATGGCTACACCTTC
CASSTGTGFNGYTF
>few|TRBJ1-5|TRBV5-6|TRBD1
TGTGCCAGCAGCGCGGACAGGGGGCTGGCCTATCAGCCCCAGCATTTT
CASSADRGLAYQPQHF
>.|TRBJ2-5|TRBV20-1|TRBD2
TGCAGTGCTAGAGATCCCGGACTAGCGGGAGGGCCGGAAGAGACCCAGTACTTC
CSARDPGLAGGPEETQYF
>.|TRBJ2-5|TRBV4-1|.
TGCGCCAGCAGCCAAGAGGGGAAGGGTGGAGAGCAGTACTTC
CASSQEGKGGEQYF
>few|TRBJ2-3|TRBV20-1|TRBD2
TGCAGTGCAACGACTAGCTCCTCCAGGGCGCAGTATTTT
CSATTSSSRAQYF
>.|TRBJ2-6|TRBV19|TRBD1
TGTGCCAGTAGTGGGACAGGGGGCTCTGGGGCCAACGTCCTGACTTTC
CASSGTGGSGANVLTF
>.|TRBJ2-7|TRBV25-1|TRBD2
TGTGCCGGCAGGGCACCCTTTGAAAGCGGGAGTCCCCACGAGCAGTACTTC
CAGRAPFESGSPHEQYF
>once|TRBJ1-2|TRBV7-8|.
TGTGCCAGCAGCTTAGCGGGGACCCCCAGGCCCACCTTC
CASSLAGTPRPTF
>few|TRBJ2-1|TRBV7-2|.
TGTGCCAGCAGCTTAGGATTGTTAGCCGGCAATGAGCAGTTCTTC
CASSLGLLAGNEQFF